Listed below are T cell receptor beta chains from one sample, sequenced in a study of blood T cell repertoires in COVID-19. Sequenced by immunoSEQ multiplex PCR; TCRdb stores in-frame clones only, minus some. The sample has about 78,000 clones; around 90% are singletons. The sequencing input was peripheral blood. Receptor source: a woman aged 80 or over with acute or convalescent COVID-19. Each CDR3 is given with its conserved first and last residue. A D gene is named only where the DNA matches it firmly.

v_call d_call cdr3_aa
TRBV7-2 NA CASSSDRPGMNTEAFF
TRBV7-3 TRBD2 CASSLVLAGVNEQFF
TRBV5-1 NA CASSLSLANEQFF
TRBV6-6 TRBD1 CASSAGQDYGYTF
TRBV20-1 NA CSASLYRAGISNQPQHF
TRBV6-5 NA CASISTNNQPQHF
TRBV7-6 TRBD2 CASSKRMLAGDEQFF
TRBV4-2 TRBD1 CASSQVQGYPGGQTYEQYF
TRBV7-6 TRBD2 CASSLAEASGSIQETQYF
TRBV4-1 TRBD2 CASSQGLLAGGPSGETQYF
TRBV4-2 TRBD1 CASSRDRAVANEKLFF
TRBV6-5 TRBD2 CASSYHGRGATDTQYF
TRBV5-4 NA CASSWRDQETQYF
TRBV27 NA CASSLFGEAGGYTF
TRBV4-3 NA CASSQDLTGKGNEQFF
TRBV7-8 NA CASSRIIQGGGYGYTF
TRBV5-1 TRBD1 CASSLGQGVDEQFF
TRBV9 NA CASSVATRTGEQYF
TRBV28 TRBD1 CASSPRGTGNNQPQHF
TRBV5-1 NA CASSLSPGGSGNTIYF
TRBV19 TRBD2 CASSIGSSGRATGYNEQFF
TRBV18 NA CASSPSNSGGRNYGYTF
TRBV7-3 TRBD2 CASSPTGAGVSYNEQFF
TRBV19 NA CASSPRTGQQPQHF
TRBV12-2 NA CASRENRDAYYEQYF
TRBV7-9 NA CASSFAGSQETQYF
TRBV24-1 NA CATSDRQNYGYTF
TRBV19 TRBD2 CASSLPGAGVYNEQFF
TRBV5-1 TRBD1 CASSLNRGLDHEQYF
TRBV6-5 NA CASRKIRENYGYTF